This TCR beta chain appears in the sequencing data of a study of T cell changes during pregnancy in multiple sclerosis. Sequencing used immunoSEQ multiplex PCR; TCRdb keeps in-frame clones, though not all of them. The sample yields about 80,000 clones, 92% seen once. The sequence was obtained from a female donor with multiple sclerosis, enrolled in a pregnancy study. Material: peripheral blood, obtained before pregnancy.

The CDR3 is CASIDQTGSYNSPLHF. The CDR3 DNA follows: TGTGCCAGCATTGACCAGACAGGGTCCTATAATTCACCCCTCCACTTT. The chain combines TRBV2 with TRBJ1-6; TRBD1 agrees at 7 bases. The trim removed 7 bases at V and 1 base at J, leaving 7 bases unmatched. The CDR3 is 16 amino acids. Germline V gene sequence: CDR1 SNHLY, CDR2 FYNNEI.